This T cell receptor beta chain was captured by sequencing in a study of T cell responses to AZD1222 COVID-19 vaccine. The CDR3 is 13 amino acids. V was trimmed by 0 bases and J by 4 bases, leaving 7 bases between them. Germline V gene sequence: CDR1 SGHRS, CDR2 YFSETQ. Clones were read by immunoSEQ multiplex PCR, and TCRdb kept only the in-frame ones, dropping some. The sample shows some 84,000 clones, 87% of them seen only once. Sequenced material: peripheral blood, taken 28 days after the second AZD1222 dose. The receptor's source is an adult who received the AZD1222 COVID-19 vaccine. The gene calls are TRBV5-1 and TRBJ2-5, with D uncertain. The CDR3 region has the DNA TGCGCCAGCAGCTTGGGACTCGGAGAGACCCAGTACTTC. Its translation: CASSLGLGETQYF.